This entry is about one TCR beta chain. This sample is part of a study of blood T cell repertoires in COVID-19. In the authors' workflow: Amplifying reference gene primers gave estimates of nucleated cell counts. Measured with immunoSEQ multiplex PCR; TCRdb has only the in-frame clones, and not every one. V and J calls and clone size are as listed in that table; D and trimming were resolved from the DNA. The table includes roughly 170,000 clones, about 80% detected once. This CDR3 is built from 15 residues. Between the trimmed V and J ends, which lost 4 bases and 5 bases, there was a span of 15 bases. Germline V gene lookup returns CDR1 SGHVS and CDR2 FQNEAQ.

The V gene is TRBV7-8, the J gene TRBJ1-5; possibly TRBD1 for D (6 bases). The sample was peripheral blood. The sequence was collected from an older woman with acute or convalescent COVID-19. CDR3 loop: CASSSMQGYDQPQHF. The CDR3 region has the DNA TGTGCCAGCAGCTCCATGCAGGGGTATGATCAGCCCCAGCATTTT.